This T cell receptor beta chain emerged from a study of CD8+ T cells in alopecia areata. Sequencing templates came from extracted RNA that was reverse transcribed into cDNA. TCRdb keeps only in-frame clones here, not all; method: immunoSEQ multiplex PCR. The sample records 14,000 or so clones, around three fifths being singletons. As to this clone: Its target is unknown.

Study-level points and caveats: Compared with mice, patients displayed less clear TCR sharing, possibly for HLA-related reasons.

CD4+ cells underwent sorting into CD25+CD127- cells for roughly 5 patients. Unmatched junction bases numbered 6, after V lost 3 bases and J lost 2 bases. Germline lookup yields CDR1 SGHNT and CDR2 YYREEE (reference sequence). The CDR3 totals 15 residues. Sequenced: CD4+ Tregs sorted from blood. The receptor was isolated from a human donor with alopecia areata. This chain joins TRBV5-4 and TRBJ2-3; 7 positions agree with TRBD2. The CDR3: CASSWGGPHTDTQYF. DNA for the CDR3: TGTGCCAGCAGCTGGGGGGGACCCCACACAGATACGCAGTATTTT.